This TCR beta chain stems from a study of cytomegalovirus exposure and HLA in healthy donors. 13 Jbeta primers and 60 Vbeta primers were used for the PCR. Sequenced by immunoSEQ multiplex PCR; TCRdb stores in-frame clones only, minus some. The table shows around 130,000 clones, with 75% to 85% occurring only once. The V end lost 5 bases, the J end lost 0 bases, and 10 bases lay between the germline ends. CDR3 length equals 15 residues. CDR1 is WNHNN and CDR2 is SYGVQD in the germline V gene (reference sequence). The chain carries TRBV10-1 and TRBJ2-2; maybe TRBD1 (5 bases). The specimen sequenced was PBMCs. The sequence was collected from a male donor in good health and CMV-seronegative. The CDR3 DNA sequence: TGCGCCAGCAGTACAGGCGACGCGAACACCGGGGAGCTGTTTTTT. This encodes CASSTGDANTGELFF.